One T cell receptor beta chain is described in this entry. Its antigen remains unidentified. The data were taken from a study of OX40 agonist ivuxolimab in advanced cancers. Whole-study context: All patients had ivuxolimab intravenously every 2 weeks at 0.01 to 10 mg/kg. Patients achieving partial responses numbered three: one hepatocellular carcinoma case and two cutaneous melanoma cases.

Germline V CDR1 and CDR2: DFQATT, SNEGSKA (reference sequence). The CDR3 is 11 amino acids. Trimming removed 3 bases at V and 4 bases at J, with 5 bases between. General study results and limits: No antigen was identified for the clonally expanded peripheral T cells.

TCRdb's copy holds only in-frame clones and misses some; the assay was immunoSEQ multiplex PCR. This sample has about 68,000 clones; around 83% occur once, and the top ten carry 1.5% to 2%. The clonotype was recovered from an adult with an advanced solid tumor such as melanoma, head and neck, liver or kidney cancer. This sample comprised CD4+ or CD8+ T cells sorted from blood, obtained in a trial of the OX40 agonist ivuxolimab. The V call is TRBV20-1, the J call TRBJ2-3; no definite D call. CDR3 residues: CSARVPDTQYF. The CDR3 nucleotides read TGCAGTGCTAGGGTTCCAGATACGCAGTATTTT.